This T cell receptor beta chain originates from a study of shared clonotypes between healthy human individuals. The data were produced by immunoSEQ multiplex PCR, yet TCRdb's version contains in-frame clones alone and is incomplete. This sample has hundreds of thousands of clones; about 95% occur once, and the top ten carry about 0.11%. The CDR3 extends over 17 amino acids. Trimming at V came to 4 bases and at J to 7 bases, leaving 18 bases not matched to a gene. Germline-derived CDR1 and CDR2 are MDHEN and SYDVKM. CD45RO-negative cells were positively selected for CCR7, leaving out terminally differentiated effector memory CD45RA+ cells.

Sequencing was carried out using naive CD8+ T cells sorted from blood. V gene TRBV28 combines with J gene TRBJ2-7, with TRBD2 matching over 8 bases. The TCR comes from a woman in her 30s in good health. CDR3: CASSSAERESKIGEQYF. The DNA of the CDR3 is TGTGCCAGCAGTTCAGCCGAGCGGGAGTCAAAAATCGGGGAGCAGTACTTC.